This T cell receptor (beta chain) came from a study of blood T cell repertoires in COVID-19. Looking at the study overall: Spain, Italy and the United States supplied samples that represented acute and convalescent COVID-19. PBMCs, B-cell-depleted T cells, or T cells were the source of the cDNA or gDNA that made up the material.

TCRdb's table, derived via immunoSEQ multiplex PCR, lists solely in-frame clones and lacks some. Of about 350,000 clones in the sample, 87% were seen once. V gave up 5 bases and J gave up 2 bases, with 12 bases separating them. CDR1 is SEHNR, CDR2 FQNEAQ, per germline (reference sequence). This CDR3 spans 14 amino acids. This clone was observed a single time. J is TRBJ1-2 and V is TRBV7-9, with D hard to call. The receptor comes from a woman in her twenties or thirties who had recovered from COVID-19. The sequencing sample was made of PBMCs or T cells enriched from blood (not recorded which). For the CDR3, the DNA is TGTGCCAGCAGCGACGGAGTTACCAACTATGGCTACACCTTC. This encodes CASSDGVTNYGYTF.